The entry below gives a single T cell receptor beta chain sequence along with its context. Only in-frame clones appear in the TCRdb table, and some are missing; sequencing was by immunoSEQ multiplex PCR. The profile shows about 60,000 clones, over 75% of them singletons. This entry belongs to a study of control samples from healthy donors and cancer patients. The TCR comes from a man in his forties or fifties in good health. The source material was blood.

The CDR3 loop is CASSSEQGGTEAFF. The CDR3 DNA is TGTGCCAGCAGCTCAGAACAAGGGGGCACTGAAGCTTTCTTT. J is TRBJ1-1 and V is TRBV5-5, with a weak D call TRBD1 (6 bases). Germline V lookup: CDR1 SGHKS, CDR2 YYEKEE (reference sequence). The CDR3 consists of 14 residues. Trimming removed 3 bases from V and 4 bases from J, with 13 bases in between.